The clone carrying this T cell receptor beta chain was detected a few times. Its antigen is as yet unknown. The data belong to a study of identical twins. Germline loops: CDR1 LGHNA, CDR2 YSLEER. V gave up 5 bases and J gave up 5 bases; unmatched junction bases: 7. CDR3 length equals 14 residues. Study findings and constraints: Excess sharing by twins proved weaker in beta out-of-frame sequences.

TCRdb used MiXCR to reprocess the 5' RACE reads, holding one entry per CDR3 protein. The sample lists more than 600,000 distinct CDR3 sequences, roughly 18% occurring once. The data also belong to a second study, concerning T cells expressing NK-cell markers. As that study records: In sorted CD3+CD56+NKG2C+, CD3+CD56+NKG2C- and CD3+CD56-NKG2C+ T cells, TCR beta repertoires were obtained. Dominance of the CD3+CD56-NKG2C+ fraction by these clonotypes also held in several donors.

Sequenced sample: PBMCs. The rearrangement links TRBV4-3 to TRBJ2-5, with 8 nucleotides matching TRBD2. The sequence derives from a young woman in good health. CDR3 in amino acids: CASSFSGTWETQYF. CDR3 coding DNA: TGCGCCAGCAGCTTTAGCGGGACCTGGGAGACCCAGTACTTC.